The 32 T cell receptor beta chains reported below all come from one sample, sequenced in a study of cytomegalovirus exposure and HLA in healthy donors. The PCR ran on 60 Vbeta and 13 Jbeta primers. Data came from immunoSEQ multiplex PCR; TCRdb stores just in-frame clones and leaves some out. The sample shows approximately 200,000 clones, roughly four fifths of them seen only once. Input material: PBMCs. All receptors derive from a man aged 25 to 45 in good health and CMV-seronegative.

The count of this clone is one. The chain employs TRBV27 and TRBJ1-5; 7 positions match TRBD1. The CDR3 spans 13 residues. Trimming took 2 bases from V and 9 from J; bases not matched to a gene: 4. Germline V lookup: CDR1 MNHEY, CDR2 SMNVEV (reference sequence). CDR3 sequence (DNA): TGTGCCAGCAGTTTACACTCAGGGGGGCCCCAGCATTTT. Protein product: CASSLHSGGPQHF.

The chain combines TRBV9 with TRBJ2-1, with 9 bases lining up with TRBD2. J gave up 6 bases and V 4 bases, and 14 bases lay outside the gene matches. Germline CDR1 SGDLS, CDR2 YYNGEE. The CDR3 covers 17 residues. The CDR3 here is CASSPPGLAGYTNEQFF. As DNA, the CDR3 is TGTGCCAGCAGCCCCCCAGGGCTAGCGGGATATACCAATGAGCAGTTCTTC.

The chain is built from TRBV6-5 and TRBJ2-7; TRBD1 matches at 11 bases. The CDR3 runs 15 residues. CDR1 MNHEY and CDR2 SVGAGI come from the germline V gene. After removal of 5 bases from V and 7 bases from J, the junction contained 10 bases not matched to a gene. In DNA, the CDR3 is TGTGCCAGCAGTCGAACGGACAGGGGGCGAGGGGAGCAGTACTTC. This codes for CASSRTDRGRGEQYF.

This rearrangement joins TRBV6-5 to TRBJ2-2; TRBD1 matches at 7 bases. The CDR3 totals 14 residues. V trimming: 7 bases; J trimming: 2 bases; junction bases outside the gene matches: 4. Germline V CDR1 and CDR2: MNHEY, SVGAGI. Here the CDR3 reads CASTRTGNTGELFF. CDR3 bases: TGTGCCAGCACCCGGACAGGAAACACCGGGGAGCTGTTTTTT.

This clone was seen a single time. The chain employs TRBV28 and TRBJ2-1; tentatively, D is TRBD2 (5 bases). From germline, CDR1 is MDHEN and CDR2 SYDVKM. Between the trimmed V and J ends, which lost 7 bases and 5 bases, there was a span of 6 bases. The CDR3 consists of 11 residues. The CDR3, as DNA: TGTGCCAGCATCGGGAACAATGAGCAGTTCTTC. Protein product: CASIGNNEQFF.

The chain uses TRBV11-2 and TRBJ2-6; the D gene is possibly TRBD1 (5 bases). This CDR3 comprises 18 residues. Germline assignment: CDR1 SGHAT and CDR2 FQNNGV. V shed 0 bases and J shed 0 bases, with 12 bases lying between them. CDR3 amino acids: CASSLETERYSGANVLTF. The CDR3 DNA follows: TGTGCCAGCAGCTTAGAGACAGAAAGATACTCTGGGGCCAACGTCCTGACTTTC.

J is TRBJ1-1 and V is TRBV10-2; D might be TRBD1 (5 bases). From germline, CDR1 is WSHSY and CDR2 SAAADI. The CDR3 runs to 12 residues. V lost 2 bases to trimming and J lost 10 bases, with 11 bases between them. The CDR3 DNA is TGCGCCAGCAGTGAGGGCAGGGAAATAGCTTTCTTT. Its translation is CASSEGREIAFF.

This chain uses TRBV5-1 with TRBJ2-1, with 8 bases that match TRBD2. The trim removed 0 bases at V and 4 bases at J, leaving 6 bases unmatched. This CDR3 spans 16 amino acids. Germline CDR1 SGHRS, CDR2 YFSETQ. The CDR3 protein is CASSLEAGAGYNEQFF. The CDR3, as DNA: TGCGCCAGCAGCTTGGAAGCGGGAGCGGGGTACAATGAGCAGTTCTTC.

The table lists this clone with a count of one. J is TRBJ2-7 and V is TRBV9, with 7 bases matching TRBD2. Germline V gene lookup returns CDR1 SGDLS and CDR2 YYNGEE. Trimming cost V 3 bases and J 5 bases; bases outside gene matches: 14. The CDR3 extends over 16 amino acids. CDR3 DNA sequence: TGTGCCAGCAGCGAGACTAGCCGTGCCTTCAGTGACGAGCAGTACTTC. Translation gives CASSETSRAFSDEQYF.

The chain links TRBV21-1 to TRBJ1-2. TRBV21-1 is given as a pseudogene. The CDR3 is 13 residues long. In DNA form, the CDR3 reads TGTGCCAGCAGCCTTCTTACTAACTATGGCTACACCTTC. Translated: CASSLLTNYGYTF.

This clone was found a few times. The chain links TRBV19 to TRBJ2-1, with D perhaps TRBD1 (5 bases). V lost 4 bases to trimming and J lost 0 bases, with 13 bases between them. Germline CDR1 is LNHDA and CDR2 is SQIVND (reference sequence). The CDR3 spans 16 residues. This CDR3 reads CASSKAGLSSYNEQFF. CDR3 sequence (DNA): TGTGCCAGTAGTAAAGCAGGGTTAAGCTCCTACAATGAGCAGTTCTTC.

The chain combines TRBV6-1 with TRBJ1-2; D not certain. Germline V gene sequence: CDR1 MNHNS, CDR2 SASEGT. The CDR3 consists of 12 residues. V was shortened by 7 bases and J by 5 bases, with 11 bases between the two germline ends. The DNA for the CDR3 is TGTGCCAGCATGGTACAAACATATGGCTACACCTTC. Translating it yields CASMVQTYGYTF.

The chain links TRBV7-9 to TRBJ1-4; possible D gene TRBD1, 6 bases. Per the germline V gene, CDR1 is SEHNR and CDR2 is FQNEAQ (reference sequence). V was shortened by 5 bases and J by 8 bases, with 18 bases between the two germline ends. This CDR3 contains 15 residues. CDR3: CASSRGRGAGEKLFF. The CDR3 DNA reads TGTGCCAGCAGCAGAGGGCGGGGGGCAGGAGAAAAACTGTTTTTT.

The gene calls are TRBV7-9 and TRBJ2-7; 7 bases fit TRBD2. The CDR3 length is 13 residues. CDR1 and CDR2 from the germline V gene are SEHNR and FQNEAQ (reference sequence). V was clipped by 1 base and J by 7 bases; unmatched bases: 4. CDR3 nucleotide sequence: TGTGCCAGCAGCTTAGGTCTAGCGGATGAGCAGTACTTC. Translated: CASSLGLADEQYF.

The chain combines TRBV10-2 with TRBJ2-7, with D possibly matching TRBD2 (5 bases). V lost 2 bases, J lost 6 bases, and 14 bases lay in between. CDR3 length: 14 residues. Germline V gives CDR1 WSHSY, CDR2 SAAADI. The CDR3 nucleotides read TGCGCCAGCAGTGAGGCTAGAGCGGAGCGCGAGCAGTACTTC. This translates into CASSEARAEREQYF.

This clone was seen more than once but under ten times. The V and J genes are TRBV10-1 and TRBJ2-3, with a weak D call TRBD1 (5 bases). There are 14 residues in the CDR3. Trimming shortened V by 4 bases and J by 0 bases, and 8 bases separated the two germline ends. Germline loops: CDR1 WNHNN, CDR2 SYGVQD (reference sequence). CDR3 sequence reads: CASSGTFSTDTQYF. As DNA, the CDR3 is TGCGCCAGCAGTGGGACATTTAGCACAGATACGCAGTATTTT.

This clone was found a few times. This chain uses TRBV7-7 with TRBJ1-1; no reliable D call. Trimming took off 5 bases at V and 0 bases at J, with 7 bases between the two ends. The CDR3 covers 13 residues. Per the germline V gene, CDR1 is SSHAT and CDR2 is FNYEAQ (reference sequence). This CDR3 is CASSPSLNTEAFF. In DNA form, the CDR3 reads TGTGCCAGCAGCCCGAGCCTGAACACTGAAGCTTTCTTT.

This rearrangement joins TRBV30 to TRBJ2-7; 10 bases line up with TRBD2. This CDR3 spans 19 amino acids. With V trimmed by 4 bases and J by 0 bases, 18 bases remained unmatched. The germline CDR1 and CDR2 sequences are GTSNPN and SVGIG (reference sequence). The CDR3 protein is CAWTPTEGLAPWNSYEQYF. For the CDR3, the DNA is TGTGCCTGGACCCCGACGGAGGGACTAGCGCCATGGAACTCCTACGAGCAGTACTTC.

About this clone: One end of the junction fails to match germline, which may point to a read error. The CDR3 DNA follows: TGTGCCAGCAGTTTAACCGGGACTAGCGGGGACTTC. Its protein product is CASSLTGTSGDF. The chain uses TRBV28 and TRBJ2-7; 13 positions match TRBD2. The CDR3 has 12 amino acids. Germline V gene data show CDR1 as MDHEN and CDR2 as SYDVKM.

The CDR3 reads CASSFSGTSYNEQFF. The CDR3 DNA reads as TGCGCCAGCAGCTTTAGCGGGACCTCCTACAATGAGCAGTTCTTC. The V gene is TRBV5-1, the J gene TRBJ2-1; 8 bases match TRBD2. Germline V gene lookup returns CDR1 SGHRS and CDR2 YFSETQ. The J segment lost 0 bases and the V segment lost 2 bases, leaving 1 base of the junction unmatched. The CDR3 runs to 15 residues.

CDR3 in amino acids: CASSLGRLSGNTIYF. CDR3 coding DNA: TGCGCCAGCAGCTTGGGCAGGCTCTCTGGAAACACCATATATTTT. The V call is TRBV5-1, the J call TRBJ1-3; D gene unclear. Germline CDR1 reads SGHRS; CDR2 reads YFSETQ. The ends were cut back, 0 bases at V and 0 bases at J, with 7 bases in the middle. The CDR3 runs 15 residues.

The V call is TRBV10-1, the J call TRBJ2-1, with 11 bases fitting TRBD1. The CDR3 extends over 15 amino acids. The V segment lost 6 bases and the J segment 6 bases; nucleotides outside the gene matches: 7. Germline V gene sequence: CDR1 WNHNN, CDR2 SYGVQD (reference sequence). CDR3 sequence reads: CASSQTGTGGNEQFF. The CDR3 DNA sequence: TGCGCCAGCAGCCAGACCGGGACAGGGGGCAATGAGCAGTTCTTC.

The gene calls are TRBV27 and TRBJ2-3; 7 positions agree with TRBD2. V lost 5 bases, J lost 3 bases, and 5 bases stayed unmatched. This CDR3 region has 14 residues. CDR1 is MNHEY and CDR2 is SMNVEV in the germline V gene (reference sequence). In nucleotides, the CDR3 is TGTGCCAGCAGTGGCCGGGAGGCTACAGATACGCAGTATTTT. This encodes CASSGREATDTQYF.

This clone was seen a handful of times. The chain couples TRBV2 to TRBJ2-1; no reliable D call. V was cut by 0 bases and J by 0 bases, with 9 bases left in between. The CDR3 runs to 16 residues. Germline V gene lookup returns CDR1 SNHLY and CDR2 FYNNEI. The CDR3 coding sequence is TGTGCCAGCAGTGAAGCCACAGAGAGCTCCTACAATGAGCAGTTCTTC. Amino acids: CASSEATESSYNEQFF.

The CDR3 nucleotides read TGTGCCAGCAGACCGGGACAGAACACCGGGGAGCTGTTTTTT. Amino acid sequence: CASRPGQNTGELFF. The chain uses TRBV7-9 and TRBJ2-2, with TRBD1 as a possible D gene (6 bases). Trimming took off 6 bases at V and 1 base at J, with 9 bases between the two ends. This CDR3 is built from 14 residues. Germline V gene sequence: CDR1 SEHNR, CDR2 FQNEAQ (reference sequence).

This clone occurred a few times. The gene calls are TRBV10-1 and TRBJ2-3; 9 nucleotides align to TRBD2. Germline lookup yields CDR1 WNHNN and CDR2 SYGVQD (reference sequence). The V gene end was trimmed by 1 base and the J gene end by 5 bases; junction bases not matched to a gene: 4. This CDR3 has 15 amino acids. The CDR3 is CASSEFLAGRDTQYF. The CDR3 nucleotides are TGCGCCAGCAGTGAGTTCCTAGCGGGACGAGATACGCAGTATTTT.

The V and J genes are TRBV2 and TRBJ2-6; tentatively, D is TRBD2 (6 bases). Germline V gene lookup returns CDR1 SNHLY and CDR2 FYNNEI. The CDR3 totals 15 residues. Trimming removed 6 bases from V and 3 bases from J, with 12 bases in between. The CDR3 nucleotides are TGTGCCAGCAGCGAAACGGGAGTTGGGGCCAACGTCCTGACTTTC. Translating gives CASSETGVGANVLTF.

In regard to this clone: The same CDR3 is also encoded by other DNA sequences in this sample. The chain has TRBV7-9 and TRBJ2-1; D not resolved. The CDR3 contains 11 residues. CDR1 and CDR2 from the germline V gene are SEHNR and FQNEAQ (reference sequence). Trimming shortened V by 4 bases and J by 6 bases, and 4 bases separated the two germline ends. DNA of the CDR3: TGTGCCAGCAGCTCAGGCAATGAGCAGTTCTTC. Encoded protein: CASSSGNEQFF.

A single count supports this clone. The chain combines TRBV6-1 with TRBJ2-2, with TRBD2 identical over 11 bases. Germline V CDR1 and CDR2: MNHNS, SASEGT. This CDR3 contains 15 residues. J lost 6 bases, V lost 7 bases, and 7 bases had no gene match. The CDR3 bases are TGTGCCAGCAACAAGCTAGCGGGAGGCCCCGGGGAGCTGTTTTTT. Its translation: CASNKLAGGPGELFF.

This chain connects TRBV21-1 to TRBJ1-1; the table's TRBD1 call for D was not verified on the DNA. TRBV21-1 is an annotated pseudogene. CDR3 length equals 13 residues. CDR3 DNA sequence: TGTGCCAGCAACCTTACCTCAGGGGCTGAAGCTTTCTTT. The encoded protein is CASNLTSGAEAFF.

The V and J genes are TRBV18 and TRBJ2-5; 8 bases map to TRBD1. CDR1 is KGHSH, CDR2 LQKENI, per germline. J was trimmed by 4 bases and V by 5 bases; bases with no gene match: 0. This CDR3 contains 12 residues. CDR3 in amino acids: CASSDRGETQYF. DNA of the CDR3: TGTGCCAGCTCAGACAGGGGAGAGACCCAGTACTTC.

This chain links TRBV5-5 with TRBJ2-3, with a possible D match to TRBD1 (6 bases). This CDR3 is 16 amino acids long. Germline assignment: CDR1 SGHKS and CDR2 YYEKEE (reference sequence). V dropped 0 bases and J dropped 7 bases, with 18 bases sitting between them. The CDR3 DNA follows: TGTGCCAGCAGCTTGGTGGGGCGGAAAGACAGGAATACGCAGTATTTT. Amino acids: CASSLVGRKDRNTQYF.